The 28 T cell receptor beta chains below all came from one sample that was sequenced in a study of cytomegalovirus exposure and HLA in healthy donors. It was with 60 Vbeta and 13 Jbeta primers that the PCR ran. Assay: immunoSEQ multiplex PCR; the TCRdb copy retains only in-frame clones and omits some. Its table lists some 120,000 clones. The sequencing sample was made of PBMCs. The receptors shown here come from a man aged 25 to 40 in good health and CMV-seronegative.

The CDR3 here is CASSLGSGEQFF. The CDR3 DNA sequence: TGCGCCAGCAGCTTGGGGTCGGGGGAGCAGTTCTTC. V usage is TRBV5-1 and J usage is TRBJ2-1, with a possible D match to TRBD2 (5 bases). The germline gives CDR1 SGHRS, CDR2 YFSETQ. This CDR3 has 12 residues. Trimming left V 0 bases short and J 10 bases short, with 8 bases between.

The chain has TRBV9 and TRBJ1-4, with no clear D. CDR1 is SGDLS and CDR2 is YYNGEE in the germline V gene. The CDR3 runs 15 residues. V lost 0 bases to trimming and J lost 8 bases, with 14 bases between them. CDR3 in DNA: TGTGCCAGCAGCGTAGGGGCGGGTTTGGGGGAAAAACTGTTTTTT. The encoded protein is CASSVGAGLGEKLFF. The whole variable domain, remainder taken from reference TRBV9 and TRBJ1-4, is DSGVTQTPKHLITATGQRVTLRCSPRSGDLSVYWYQQSLDQGLQFLIQYYNGEERAKGNILERFSAQQFPDLHSELNLSSLELGDSALYFCASSVGAGLGEKLFFGSGTQLSVL.

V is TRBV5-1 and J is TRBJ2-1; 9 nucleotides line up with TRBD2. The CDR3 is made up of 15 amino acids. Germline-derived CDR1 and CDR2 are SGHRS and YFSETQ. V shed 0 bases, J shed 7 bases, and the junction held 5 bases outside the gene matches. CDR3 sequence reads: CASSLVAGGKNEQFF. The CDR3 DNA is TGCGCCAGCAGCTTGGTGGCGGGAGGGAAAAATGAGCAGTTCTTC.

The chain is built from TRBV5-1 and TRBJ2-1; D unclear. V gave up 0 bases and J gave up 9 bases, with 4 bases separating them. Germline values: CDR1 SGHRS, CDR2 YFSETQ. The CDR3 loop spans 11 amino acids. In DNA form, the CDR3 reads TGCGCCAGCAGCTTGGCGGGTGAGCAGTTCTTC. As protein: CASSLAGEQFF. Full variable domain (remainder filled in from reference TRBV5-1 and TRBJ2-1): KAGVTQTPRYLIKTRGQQVTLSCSPISGHRSVSWYQQTPGQGLQFLFEYFSETQRNKGNFPGRFSGRQFSNSRSEMNVSTLELGDSALYLCASSLAGEQFFGPGTRLTVL.

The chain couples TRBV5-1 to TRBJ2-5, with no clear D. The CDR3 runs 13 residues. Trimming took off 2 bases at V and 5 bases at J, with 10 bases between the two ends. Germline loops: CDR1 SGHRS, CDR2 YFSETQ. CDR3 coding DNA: TGCGCCAGCAGCTTACGAGAGTTGGAGACCCAGTACTTC. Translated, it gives CASSLRELETQYF.

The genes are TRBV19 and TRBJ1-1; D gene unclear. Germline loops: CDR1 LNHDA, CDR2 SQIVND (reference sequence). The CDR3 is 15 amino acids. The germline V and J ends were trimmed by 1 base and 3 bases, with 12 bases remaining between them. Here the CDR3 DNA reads TGTGCCAGTAGTATAGGGTTCGGGTTTCACACTGAAGCTTTCTTT. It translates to CASSIGFGFHTEAFF.

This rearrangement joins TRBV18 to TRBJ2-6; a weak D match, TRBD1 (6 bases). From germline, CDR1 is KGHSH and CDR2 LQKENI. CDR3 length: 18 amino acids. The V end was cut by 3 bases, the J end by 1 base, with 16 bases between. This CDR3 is CASSPPGQRGSGANVLTF. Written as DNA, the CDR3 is TGTGCCAGCTCACCCCCCGGACAGAGAGGGTCTGGGGCCAACGTCCTGACTTTC. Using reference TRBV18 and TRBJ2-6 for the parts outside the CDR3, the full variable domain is NAGVMQNPRHLVRRRGQEARLRCSPMKGHSHVYWYRQLPEEGLKFMVYLQKENIIDESGMPKERFSAEFPKEGPSILRIQQVVRGDSAAYFCASSPPGQRGSGANVLTFGAGSRLTVL.

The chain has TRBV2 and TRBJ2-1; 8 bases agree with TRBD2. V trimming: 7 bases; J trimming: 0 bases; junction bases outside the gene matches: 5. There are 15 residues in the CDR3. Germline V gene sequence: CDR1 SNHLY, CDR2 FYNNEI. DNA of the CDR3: TGTGCCAGCATCCAGCGGGAGCCCTCCTACAATGAGCAGTTCTTC. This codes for CASIQREPSYNEQFF.

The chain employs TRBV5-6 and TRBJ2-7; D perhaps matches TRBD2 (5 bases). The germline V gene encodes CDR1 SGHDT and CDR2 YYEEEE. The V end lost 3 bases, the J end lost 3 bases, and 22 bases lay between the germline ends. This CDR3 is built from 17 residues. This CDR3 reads CASSYLGAGLRFYEQYF. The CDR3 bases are TGTGCCAGCAGCTACCTGGGAGCTGGACTCCGTTTCTACGAGCAGTACTTC.

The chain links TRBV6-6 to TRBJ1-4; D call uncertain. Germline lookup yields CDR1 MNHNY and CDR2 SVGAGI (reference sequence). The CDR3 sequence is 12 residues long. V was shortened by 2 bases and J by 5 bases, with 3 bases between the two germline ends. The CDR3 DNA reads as TGTGCCAGCAGTTACCCAAATGAAAAACTGTTTTTT. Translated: CASSYPNEKLFF.

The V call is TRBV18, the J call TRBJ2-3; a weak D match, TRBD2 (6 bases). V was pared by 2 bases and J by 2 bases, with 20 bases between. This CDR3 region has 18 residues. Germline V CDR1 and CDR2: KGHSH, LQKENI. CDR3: CASSPGRGVADPTDTQYF. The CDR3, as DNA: TGTGCCAGCTCACCAGGGAGAGGGGTAGCGGACCCCACAGATACGCAGTATTTT. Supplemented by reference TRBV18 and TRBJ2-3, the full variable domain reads NAGVMQNPRHLVRRRGQEARLRCSPMKGHSHVYWYRQLPEEGLKFMVYLQKENIIDESGMPKERFSAEFPKEGPSILRIQQVVRGDSAAYFCASSPGRGVADPTDTQYFGPGTRLTVL.

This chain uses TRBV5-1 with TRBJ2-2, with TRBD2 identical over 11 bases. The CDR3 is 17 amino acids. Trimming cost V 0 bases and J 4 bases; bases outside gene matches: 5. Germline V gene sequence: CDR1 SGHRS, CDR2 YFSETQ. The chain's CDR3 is CASSLGLAGLLTGELFF. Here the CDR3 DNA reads TGCGCCAGCAGCTTGGGACTAGCGGGACTCCTCACCGGGGAGCTGTTTTTT. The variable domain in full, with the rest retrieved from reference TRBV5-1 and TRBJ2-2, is KAGVTQTPRYLIKTRGQQVTLSCSPISGHRSVSWYQQTPGQGLQFLFEYFSETQRNKGNFPGRFSGRQFSNSRSEMNVSTLELGDSALYLCASSLGLAGLLTGELFFGEGSRLTVL.

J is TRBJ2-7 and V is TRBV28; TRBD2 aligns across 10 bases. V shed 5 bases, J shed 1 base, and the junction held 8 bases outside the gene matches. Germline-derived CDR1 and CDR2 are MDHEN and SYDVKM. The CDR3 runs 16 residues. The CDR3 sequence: CASSGLADLSSYEQYF. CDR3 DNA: TGTGCCAGCAGTGGACTAGCGGACCTTTCTTCCTACGAGCAGTACTTC.

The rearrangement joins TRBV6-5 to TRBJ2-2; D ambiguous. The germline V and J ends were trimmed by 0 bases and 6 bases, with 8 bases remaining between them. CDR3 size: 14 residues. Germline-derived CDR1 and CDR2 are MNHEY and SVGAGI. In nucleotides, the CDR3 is TGTGCCAGCAGTTACTCGAGGAATTCCGGGGAGCTGTTTTTT. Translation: CASSYSRNSGELFF.

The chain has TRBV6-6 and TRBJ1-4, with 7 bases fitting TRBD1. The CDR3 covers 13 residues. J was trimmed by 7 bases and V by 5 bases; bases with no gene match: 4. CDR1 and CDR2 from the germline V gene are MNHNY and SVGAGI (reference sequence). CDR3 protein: CASSKGAGEKLFF. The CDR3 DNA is TGTGCCAGCAGTAAGGGGGCTGGTGAAAAACTGTTTTTT.

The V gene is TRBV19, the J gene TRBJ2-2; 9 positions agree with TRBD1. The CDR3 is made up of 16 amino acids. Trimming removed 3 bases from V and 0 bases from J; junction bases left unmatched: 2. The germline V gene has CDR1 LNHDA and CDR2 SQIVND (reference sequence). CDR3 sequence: CASSMRQGANTGELFF. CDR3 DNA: TGTGCCAGTAGTATGAGACAGGGGGCGAACACCGGGGAGCTGTTTTTT.

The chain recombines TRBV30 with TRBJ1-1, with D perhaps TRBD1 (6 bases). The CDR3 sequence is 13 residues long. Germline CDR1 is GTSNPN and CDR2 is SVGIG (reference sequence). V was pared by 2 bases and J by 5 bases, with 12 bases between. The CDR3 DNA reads TGTGCCTGGAGTAGGGACACCAGTACTGAAGCTTTCTTT. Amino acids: CAWSRDTSTEAFF. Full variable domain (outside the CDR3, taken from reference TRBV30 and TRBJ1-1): SQTIHQWPATLVQPVGSPLSLECTVEGTSNPNLYWYRQAAGRGLQLLFYSVGIGQISSEVPQNLSASRPQDRQFILSSKKLLLSDSGFYLCAWSRDTSTEAFFGQGTRLTVV.

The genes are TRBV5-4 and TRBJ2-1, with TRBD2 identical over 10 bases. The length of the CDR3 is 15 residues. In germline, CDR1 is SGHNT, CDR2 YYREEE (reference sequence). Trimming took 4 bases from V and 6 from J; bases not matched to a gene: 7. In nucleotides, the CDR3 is TGTGCCAGCAGCCGGAGGCTAGCGGGAGTCAATGAGCAGTTCTTC. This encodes CASSRRLAGVNEQFF.

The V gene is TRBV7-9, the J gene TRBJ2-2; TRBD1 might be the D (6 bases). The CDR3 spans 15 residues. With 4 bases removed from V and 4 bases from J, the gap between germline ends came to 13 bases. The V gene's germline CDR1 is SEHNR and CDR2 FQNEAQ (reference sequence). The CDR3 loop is CASSSSGTLTGELFF. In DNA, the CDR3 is TGTGCCAGCAGCTCCTCCGGGACACTCACCGGGGAGCTGTTTTTT.

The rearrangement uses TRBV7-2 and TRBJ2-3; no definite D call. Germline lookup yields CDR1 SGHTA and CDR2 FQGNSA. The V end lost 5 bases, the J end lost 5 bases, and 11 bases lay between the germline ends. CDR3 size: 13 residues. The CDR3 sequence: CASSPRYGDTQYF. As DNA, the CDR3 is TGTGCCAGCAGCCCTCGCTATGGAGATACGCAGTATTTT.

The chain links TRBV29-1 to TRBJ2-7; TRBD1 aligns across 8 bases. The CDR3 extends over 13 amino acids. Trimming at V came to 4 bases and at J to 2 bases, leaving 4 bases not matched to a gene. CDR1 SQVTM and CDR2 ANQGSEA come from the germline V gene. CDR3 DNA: TGCAGCGTTGCATTGGACAGGGCCTACGAGCAGTACTTC. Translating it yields CSVALDRAYEQYF.

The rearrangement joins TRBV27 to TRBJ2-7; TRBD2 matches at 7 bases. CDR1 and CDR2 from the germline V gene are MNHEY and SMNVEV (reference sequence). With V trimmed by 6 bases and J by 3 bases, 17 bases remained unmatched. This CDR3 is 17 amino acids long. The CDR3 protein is CASSLAPGVGRFYEQYF. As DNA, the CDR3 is TGTGCCAGCAGCTTGGCCCCCGGGGTCGGGAGGTTCTACGAGCAGTACTTC.

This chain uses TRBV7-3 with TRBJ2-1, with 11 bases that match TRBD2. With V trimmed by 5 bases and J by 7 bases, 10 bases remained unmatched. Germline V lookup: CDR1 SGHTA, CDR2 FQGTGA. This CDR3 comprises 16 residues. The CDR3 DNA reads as TGTGCCAGCAGCGGGACCGGGACTAGCGGAAGGAATGAGCAGTTCTTC. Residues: CASSGTGTSGRNEQFF.

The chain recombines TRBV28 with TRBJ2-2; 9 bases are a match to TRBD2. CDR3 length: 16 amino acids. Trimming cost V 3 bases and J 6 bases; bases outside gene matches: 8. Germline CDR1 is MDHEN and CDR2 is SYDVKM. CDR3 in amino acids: CASSFQREELAGELFF. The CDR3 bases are TGTGCCAGCAGTTTTCAGCGGGAGGAACTGGCCGGGGAGCTGTTTTTT.

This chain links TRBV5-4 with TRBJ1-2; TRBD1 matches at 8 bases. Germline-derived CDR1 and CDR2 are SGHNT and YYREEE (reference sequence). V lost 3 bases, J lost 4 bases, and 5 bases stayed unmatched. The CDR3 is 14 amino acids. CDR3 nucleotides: TGTGCCAGCAGCTCGGGACAGGTTTCCTATGGCTACACCTTC. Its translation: CASSSGQVSYGYTF.

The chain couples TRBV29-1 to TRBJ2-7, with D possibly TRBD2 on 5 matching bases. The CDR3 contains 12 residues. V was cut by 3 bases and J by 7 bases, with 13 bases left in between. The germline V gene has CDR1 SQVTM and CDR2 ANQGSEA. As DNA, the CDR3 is TGCAGCGTTGAGACTCTCCGCGGGGAGCAGTACTTC. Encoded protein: CSVETLRGEQYF.

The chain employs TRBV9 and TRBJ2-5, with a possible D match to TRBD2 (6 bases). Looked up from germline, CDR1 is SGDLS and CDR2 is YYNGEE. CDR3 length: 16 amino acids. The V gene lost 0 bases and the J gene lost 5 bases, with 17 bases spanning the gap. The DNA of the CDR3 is TGTGCCAGCAGCGTAGATTCGGGAGTGGGCTGGGAGACCCAGTACTTC. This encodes CASSVDSGVGWETQYF.

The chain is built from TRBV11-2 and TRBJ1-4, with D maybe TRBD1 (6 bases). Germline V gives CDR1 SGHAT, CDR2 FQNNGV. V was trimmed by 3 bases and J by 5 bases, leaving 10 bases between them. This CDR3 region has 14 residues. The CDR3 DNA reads TGTGCCAGCAGCTTTTTGAGGGGGAATGAAAAACTGTTTTTT. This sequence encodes CASSFLRGNEKLFF.